Below are 26 T cell receptor beta chains sequenced from a single sample in a study of Ad26.COV2.S vaccination and SARS-CoV-2 variants. Treatment given: roughly 20 received Ad26.COV2.S at low or high dose, single or two shots; several received placebo; per-sample allocation not given. Each sample was drawn 63 days after the first injection (of vaccine or placebo). The protocol was immunoSEQ multiplex PCR, while the TCRdb copy is restricted to in-frame clones and leaves out a portion. The sample comprises about 680,000 clones, 89% of which are singletons, and approximately 1.5% rests with the top ten. This sample comprised peripheral blood, obtained in a trial of Ad26.COV2.S vaccine versus placebo. Receptors were obtained from a person between 18 and 65 years old who received the Ad26.COV2.S COVID-19 vaccine or a placebo.

With regard to this clone: The identical CDR3 is also encoded by other nucleotide sequences in the sample. The chain employs TRBV7-3 and TRBJ2-2; D gene uncertain. The CDR3 totals 12 residues. CDR1 is SGHTA and CDR2 is FQGTGA in the germline V gene. The ends were cut back, 4 bases at V and 0 bases at J, with 0 bases in the middle. CDR3 sequence (DNA): TGTGCCAGCAGCTCGAACACCGGGGAGCTGTTTTTT. The encoded protein is CASSSNTGELFF.

This clone was picked up a small number of times. This chain links TRBV21-1 with TRBJ1-2. TRBV21-1 is noted as a pseudogene. This CDR3 has 14 residues. The CDR3 bases are TGTGCCAGCAGCAAACGGGGGCTCGGCTATGGCTACACCTTC. This codes for CASSKRGLGYGYTF.

The chain couples TRBV3-1 (or the pseudogene TRBV3-2) to TRBJ1-5; D is possibly TRBD1 (5 bases). The CDR3 covers 16 residues. The germline V and J ends were trimmed by 0 bases and 4 bases, with 13 bases remaining between them. Germline lookup yields CDR1 LGHDT and CDR2 YNNKEL (reference sequence). DNA for the CDR3: TGTGCCAGCAGCCAAGACGGGGGATTCGGAAATCAGCCCCAGCATTTT. This encodes CASSQDGGFGNQPQHF.

The chain employs TRBV15 and TRBJ2-5; 8 bases are a match to TRBD1. Per germline, CDR1 LNHNV and CDR2 YYDKDF (reference sequence). The J segment lost 3 bases and the V segment lost 5 bases, leaving 14 bases of the junction unmatched. This CDR3 has 17 amino acids. Here the CDR3 reads CATSRGDRTGIEETQYF. The CDR3 DNA reads TGTGCCACCAGCCGGGGCGACCGGACAGGGATTGAAGAGACCCAGTACTTC.

The chain combines TRBV24-1 with TRBJ2-7, with 10 nucleotides matching TRBD1. The V segment lost 3 bases and the J segment 7 bases; nucleotides outside the gene matches: 11. The CDR3 loop spans 16 amino acids. Germline loops: CDR1 KGHDR, CDR2 SFDVKD. Here the CDR3 reads CATSDRRDRGIGEQYF. DNA for the CDR3: TGTGCCACCAGTGATCGCCGGGACAGGGGTATTGGGGAGCAGTACTTC.

The chain is built from TRBV24-1 and TRBJ2-7; 9 nucleotides line up with TRBD1. This CDR3 has 15 amino acids. V shed 4 bases and J 1 base; nucleotides not matched to a gene: 4. Germline-derived CDR1 and CDR2 are KGHDR and SFDVKD. CDR3 coding DNA: TGTGCCACCAGTGACACGGGACAGGGATCCTACGAGCAGTACTTC. Its translation is CATSDTGQGSYEQYF.

This sequence joins TRBV2 and TRBJ2-1; 10 bases agree with TRBD2. Germline CDR1 is SNHLY and CDR2 is FYNNEI. The CDR3 is 16 amino acids. The junction had 6 bases not matched to a gene; V was cut back by 4 bases and J by 3 bases. The CDR3 here is CASSGLAGVVYNEQFF. The CDR3 DNA reads TGTGCCAGCAGTGGGCTAGCGGGAGTGGTCTACAATGAGCAGTTCTTC.

The CDR3 is CASSTSRRGYTF. CDR3 bases: TGTGCCAGTAGTACTTCCAGGCGTGGCTACACCTTC. The rearrangement joins TRBV19 to TRBJ1-2; D gene uncertain. Trimming removed 4 bases from V and 7 bases from J, with 10 bases in between. The CDR3 sequence is 12 residues long. Germline V gene lookup returns CDR1 LNHDA and CDR2 SQIVND (reference sequence).

The chain has TRBV7-9 and TRBJ2-7; D is undetermined. The CDR3 sequence is 14 residues long. Germline values: CDR1 SEHNR, CDR2 FQNEAQ (reference sequence). V gave up 1 base and J gave up 3 bases, with 10 bases separating them. The CDR3 DNA is TGTGCCAGCAGCTTAGTCGCGGATAACTACGAGCAGTACTTC. This codes for CASSLVADNYEQYF.

V gene TRBV7-8 combines with J gene TRBJ2-1, with 10 bases identical to TRBD1. Germline values: CDR1 SGHVS, CDR2 FQNEAQ. J gave up 10 bases and V 4 bases, and 10 bases lay outside the gene matches. This CDR3 contains 15 residues. CDR3 nucleotides: TGTGCCAGCAGCTCTCGACAGGGGGCTTGGGGAGAGCAGTTCTTC. It translates to CASSSRQGAWGEQFF.

The chain employs TRBV11-2 and TRBJ2-5; D ambiguous. The CDR3 spans 12 residues. Trimming pared 7 bases from V and 7 bases from J, leaving 13 bases between. Germline V lookup: CDR1 SGHAT, CDR2 FQNNGV. The CDR3 bases are TGTGCCAGCACCGCCGATTGGGTGACCCAGTACTTC. Amino acid sequence: CASTADWVTQYF.

The rearrangement uses TRBV6-4 and TRBJ1-5; weak D call: TRBD1 (6 bases). The CDR3 consists of 13 residues. Germline V gene data show CDR1 as MRHNA and CDR2 as SNTAGT. Trimming took 5 bases from V and 7 from J, leaving 12 bases between them. CDR3 residues: CASSSGAGQPQHF. As DNA, the CDR3 is TGTGCCAGCAGTTCGGGGGCAGGGCAGCCCCAGCATTTT.

CDR3 coding DNA: TGTGCCAGCAGATTACAGGACCAAGATGGCTACACCTTC. Amino acids: CASRLQDQDGYTF. This chain connects TRBV6-6 to TRBJ1-2, with D maybe TRBD1 (5 bases). Trimming took off 6 bases at V and 6 bases at J, with 14 bases between the two ends. Per germline, CDR1 MNHNY and CDR2 SVGAGI (reference sequence). The CDR3 is made up of 13 amino acids.

The rearrangement links TRBV5-4 to TRBJ1-5; D ambiguous. Germline V CDR1 and CDR2: SGHNT, YYREEE (reference sequence). The CDR3 is 15 residues long. V was clipped by 0 bases and J by 0 bases, with 7 bases between them. The CDR3 DNA is TGTGCCAGCAGCTTGGCTGGGAATAGCAATCAGCCCCAGCATTTT. It encodes CASSLAGNSNQPQHF. The complete variable domain, with remaining parts taken from reference TRBV5-4 and TRBJ1-5, reads ETGVTQSPTHLIKTRGQQVTLRCSSQSGHNTVSWYQQALGQGPQFIFQYYREEENGRGNFPPRFSGLQFPNYSSELNVNALELDDSALYLCASSLAGNSNQPQHFGDGTRLSIL.

The chain couples TRBV15 to TRBJ2-1; D call uncertain. CDR3 length: 14 residues. With 3 bases removed from V and 2 bases from J, the gap between germline ends came to 8 bases. Germline V gene sequence: CDR1 LNHNV, CDR2 YYDKDF (reference sequence). DNA for the CDR3: TGTGCCACCAGCAGGGGTGAAGCCTACAATGAGCAGTTCTTC. Translated, it gives CATSRGEAYNEQFF.

The chain recombines TRBV29-1 with TRBJ1-1; 7 bases fit TRBD1. Germline CDR1 is SQVTM and CDR2 is ANQGSEA. CDR3 length: 13 amino acids. J was trimmed by 0 bases and V by 3 bases; bases with no gene match: 1. Written as DNA, the CDR3 is TGCAGCGTTGAGGGGACAGTGAACACTGAAGCTTTCTTT. This translates into CSVEGTVNTEAFF.

This clone was picked up one time. The rearrangement links TRBV3-1 (or the pseudogene TRBV3-2) to TRBJ1-1; no definite D call. The CDR3 runs 13 residues. The V and J ends lost 5 bases and 7 bases respectively, with 14 bases between them. The germline V gene encodes CDR1 LGHDT and CDR2 YNNKEL (reference sequence). CDR3: CASSALAHSEAFF. The CDR3 coding sequence is TGTGCCAGCAGCGCCCTGGCCCACAGTGAAGCTTTCTTT.

The chain joins TRBV2 to TRBJ1-2, with no clear D. Trimming pared 5 bases from V and 8 bases from J, leaving 12 bases between. This CDR3 spans 12 amino acids. Germline-derived CDR1 and CDR2 are SNHLY and FYNNEI. The CDR3 coding sequence is TGTGCCAGCAGTTTCGACTGGGGAGGCTACACCTTC. Residues: CASSFDWGGYTF.

The table lists this clone with a count of one. The CDR3 sequence is CASSQPTSGSRYEQYF. The CDR3 DNA reads TGTGCCAGCAGCCAACCAACTAGCGGGAGTAGGTACGAGCAGTACTTC. The rearrangement uses TRBV3-1 (or the pseudogene TRBV3-2) and TRBJ2-7; 11 bases fit TRBD2. After removal of 2 bases from V and 4 bases from J, the junction contained 7 bases not matched to a gene. The CDR3 runs 16 residues. Germline CDR1 and CDR2: LGHDT and YNNKEL (reference sequence).

The chain employs TRBV10-3 and TRBJ1-5; 7 bases line up with TRBD1. Germline-derived CDR1 and CDR2 are ENHRY and SYGVKD. Trimming removed 4 bases from V and 7 bases from J; junction bases left unmatched: 4. CDR3 size: 13 residues. CDR3 sequence (DNA): TGTGCCATCAGTGGACAGGGTGGCCAGCCCCAGCATTTT. Protein product: CAISGQGGQPQHF.

The chain has TRBV15 and TRBJ2-7; the match to TRBD2 covers 9 bases. This CDR3 is 15 amino acids long. V shed 0 bases and J 5 bases; nucleotides not matched to a gene: 5. Germline-derived CDR1 and CDR2 are LNHNV and YYDKDF (reference sequence). In DNA form, the CDR3 reads TGTGCCACCAGCAGAGATCCGGGACTAGCAAACGAGCAGTACTTC. This gives the protein CATSRDPGLANEQYF.

The V call is TRBV27, the J call TRBJ1-5, with 9 bases that match TRBD1. The CDR3 totals 16 residues. Per the germline V gene, CDR1 is MNHEY and CDR2 is SMNVEV (reference sequence). The V gene end was trimmed by 8 bases and the J gene end by 0 bases; junction bases not matched to a gene: 8. The CDR3 region is CASGRTGANSNQPQHF. CDR3 sequence (DNA): TGTGCCAGCGGTCGGACAGGGGCTAATAGCAATCAGCCCCAGCATTTT.

The gene calls are TRBV5-4 and TRBJ1-3; tentative D call: TRBD1 (6 bases). The CDR3 is 14 residues long. Trimming removed 4 bases from V and 9 bases from J, with 17 bases in between. Germline V gene lookup returns CDR1 SGHNT and CDR2 YYREEE (reference sequence). CDR3 sequence: CASSLGGAGGTIYF. DNA of the CDR3: TGTGCCAGCAGCCTCGGGGGGGCGGGTGGCACCATATATTTT.

The chain couples TRBV6-6 to TRBJ1-4; D unclear. In germline, CDR1 is MNHNY, CDR2 SVGAGI (reference sequence). The CDR3 covers 15 residues. Trimming took 6 bases from V and 0 from J, leaving 11 bases between them. CDR3 DNA: TGTGCCAGCAGCCCCCCGGAGGCAACTAATGAAAAACTGTTTTTT. It translates to CASSPPEATNEKLFF.

The chain links TRBV7-2 to TRBJ2-7, with D perhaps matching TRBD1 (6 bases). Per the germline V gene, CDR1 is SGHTA and CDR2 is FQGNSA. Trimming pared 4 bases from V and 9 bases from J, leaving 16 bases between. This CDR3 region has 13 residues. The CDR3 nucleotides read TGTGCCAGCAGCTCCACAGGGACCGGTGGGCAGTACTTC. Residues: CASSSTGTGGQYF.

This clone was recorded only once. The rearrangement links TRBV24-1 to TRBJ2-5; 10 nucleotides align to TRBD2. Germline V gene sequence: CDR1 KGHDR, CDR2 SFDVKD. The CDR3 consists of 17 residues. The ends lost 5 bases at V and 5 bases at J; junction bases unmatched: 13. CDR3 DNA sequence: TGTGCCACCAGTGGACAGGGACTAGCGATGGGAAAGGAGACCCAGTACTTC. Amino acids: CATSGQGLAMGKETQYF.